Reported below is one T cell receptor (beta chain). This sample was taken from a study of blood T cell repertoires in COVID-19. Across the whole study: Nucleic acid was either cDNA or gDNA, and it came from T cells, B-cell-depleted T cells, or PBMCs.

Data came from immunoSEQ multiplex PCR; TCRdb stores just in-frame clones and leaves some out. The repertoire holds 310,000 or so clones, with 88% as singletons. The V gene lost 3 bases and the J gene lost 2 bases, with 11 bases spanning the gap. The germline CDR1 and CDR2 sequences are GTSNPN and SVGIG (reference sequence). The CDR3 spans 13 residues. The source material was peripheral blood. This clonotype was sampled from a woman aged 45-60 years with active or convalescent COVID-19. The rearrangement joins TRBV30 to TRBJ2-7; perhaps TRBD1 as D (6 bases). The CDR3 loop is CAWSAGQTYEQYF. CDR3 bases: TGTGCCTGGAGCGCAGGACAGACCTACGAGCAGTACTTC.